These 17 T cell receptor beta chains were all obtained from the same sample, sequenced in a study of CD8 T cells in ankylosing spondylitis listed by TCRdb under 2017. The protocol used for the library was 5' RACE. The instrument was an Illumina HiSeq 2500. Using fastp trimming at Q25 and MiXCR clonotype assembly, TCRdb reanalyzed the public sequencing data and kept in-frame beta chains. Entries that share a CDR3 protein sequence are merged under the most common genes and DNA. This sample comprises around 220,000 distinct CDR3 sequences, 10% to 13% of them detected only once. Of the sample, approximately 20% is held by the ten largest clones. Sequenced: blood, either unsorted or a sorted T cell fraction (not recorded which). The receptor set was obtained from a male donor with ankylosing spondylitis or in good health (not recorded which).

Many counts were recorded for this clonotype. The chain is built from TRBV2 and TRBJ2-7, with a weak D call TRBD2 (6 bases). The CDR3 contains 13 residues. Germline assignment: CDR1 SNHLY and CDR2 FYNNEI. Between the trimmed V and J ends, which lost 6 bases and 3 bases, there was a span of 12 bases. The CDR3 reads CASSPGLDYEQYF. Here the CDR3 DNA reads TGTGCCAGCAGCCCGGGACTCGACTACGAGCAGTACTTC.

This clonotype was counted at least ten times. In DNA, the CDR3 is TGCAGTGCTCCGAATAGCGGGGTTTTCTCTCCCGGGGAGCTGTTTTTT. This sequence encodes CSAPNSGVFSPGELFF. The V and J genes are TRBV20-1 and TRBJ2-2, with 8 bases matching TRBD2. V shed 5 bases and J 6 bases; nucleotides not matched to a gene: 14. CDR1 and CDR2 (germline): DFQATT, SNEGSKA (reference sequence). The CDR3 is made up of 16 amino acids.

This clonotype was seen repeatedly, ten times or more. The rearrangement joins TRBV3-1 to TRBJ1-1; a possible D gene is TRBD1 (6 bases). The CDR3 is made up of 14 amino acids. The V end lost 4 bases, the J end lost 4 bases, and 13 bases lay between the germline ends. The germline CDR1 and CDR2 sequences are LGHDT and YNNKEL (reference sequence). The CDR3 nucleotides are TGTGCCAGCAGCCGGGAAGGGGGTTTCACTGAAGCTTTCTTT. Translation gives CASSREGGFTEAFF.

This clonotype was counted many times. The rearrangement uses TRBV4-2 and TRBJ2-2; D call uncertain. Trimming pared 4 bases from V and 6 bases from J, leaving 15 bases between. The CDR3 has 15 residues. Germline V gene sequence: CDR1 LGHNA, CDR2 YNFKEQ. DNA of the CDR3: TGTGCCAGCAGCCTCCTCACTGGGGTGGCCGGGGAGCTGTTTTTT. Translated: CASSLLTGVAGELFF.

This clonotype was seen ten or more times. V is TRBV7-2 and J is TRBJ2-2; possibly TRBD2 for D (5 bases). The CDR3 runs 14 residues. CDR1 and CDR2 (germline): SGHTA, FQGNSA. V was cut by 3 bases and J by 3 bases, with 8 bases left in between. CDR3 in DNA: TGTGCCAGCAGCTTGGGAGAGGACACCGGGGAGCTGTTTTTT. Its translation is CASSLGEDTGELFF.

This clonotype was found a few times. The chain carries TRBV7-3 and TRBJ1-1; D gene ambiguous. This CDR3 contains 13 residues. Between the trimmed V and J ends, which lost 8 bases and 3 bases, there was a span of 13 bases. CDR1 SGHTA and CDR2 FQGTGA come from the germline V gene. Here the CDR3 DNA reads TGTGCCAGCCAGTCGCCGGGCCACACTGAAGCTTTCTTT. Protein: CASQSPGHTEAFF.

This clonotype was counted many times. The V and J genes are TRBV5-1 and TRBJ1-2, with D possibly being TRBD1 (5 bases). CDR1 and CDR2 from the germline V gene are SGHRS and YFSETQ. Trimming shortened V by 6 bases and J by 4 bases, and 22 bases separated the two germline ends. This CDR3 is built from 16 residues. CDR3 DNA sequence: TGCGCCAGCAAGACTTTGGGGGACCTGTCGGGCTATGGCTACACCTTC. It yields the protein CASKTLGDLSGYGYTF.

This clonotype was observed many times. The rearrangement uses TRBV3-1 and TRBJ2-2; D not resolved. Trimming left V 0 bases short and J 5 bases short, with 10 bases between. The length of the CDR3 is 15 residues. Looked up from germline, CDR1 is LGHDT and CDR2 is YNNKEL (reference sequence). CDR3 bases: TGTGCCAGCAGCCAAGATTTGGCCGGTACCGGGGAGCTGTTTTTT. Translated: CASSQDLAGTGELFF.

This clonotype came up many times. The V gene is TRBV7-9, the J gene TRBJ1-1; D is unresolved. Trimming left V 6 bases short and J 5 bases short, with 7 bases between. The CDR3 has 11 residues. Per the germline V gene, CDR1 is SEHNR and CDR2 is FQNEAQ (reference sequence). The CDR3 region is CASSLETEAFF. The DNA of the CDR3 is TGTGCCAGCAGTTTGGAAACTGAAGCTTTCTTT.

Many counts were recorded for this clonotype. The chain is built from TRBV15 and TRBJ1-4; D may be TRBD1 (6 bases). Germline-derived CDR1 and CDR2 are LNHNV and YYDKDF (reference sequence). The V end was cut by 0 bases, the J end by 14 bases, with 10 bases between. The CDR3 has 12 residues. CDR3 bases: TGTGCCACCAGCAGAGAAGGAGGGGGGCTGTTTTTT. Translating it yields CATSREGGGLFF.

This clonotype was picked up many times. The chain employs TRBV2 and TRBJ2-1; TRBD1 matches 9 bases. Germline loops: CDR1 SNHLY, CDR2 FYNNEI. The CDR3 runs 13 residues. Unmatched junction bases numbered 4, after V lost 6 bases and J lost 7 bases. As DNA, the CDR3 is TGTGCCAGCAGCCGGGACAGGGAGAATGAGCAGTTCTTC. Amino acids: CASSRDRENEQFF.

This clonotype was recorded a few times. The V gene is TRBV6-4, the J gene TRBJ2-6; no definite D call. Germline CDR1 reads MRHNA; CDR2 reads SNTAGT. This CDR3 is built from 19 residues. The ends were cut back, 5 bases at V and 1 base at J, with 21 bases in the middle. The CDR3 DNA sequence: TGTGCCAGCAGTCGACGACCCCAGGCTTTAGTATCTGGGGCCAACGTCCTGACTTTC. It encodes CASSRRPQALVSGANVLTF.

This chain connects TRBV27 to TRBJ2-7; D gene uncertain. The length of the CDR3 is 12 residues. CDR1 MNHEY and CDR2 SMNVEV come from the germline V gene (reference sequence). V was shortened by 2 bases and J by 6 bases, with 8 bases between the two germline ends. Here the CDR3 DNA reads TGTGCCAGCAGTTTACGAGGCCGCGAGCAGTACTTC. This codes for CASSLRGREQYF.

At least ten counts were recorded for this clonotype. This chain joins TRBV7-6 and TRBJ2-2, with D hard to call. This CDR3 is 15 amino acids long. Germline V lookup: CDR1 SGHVS, CDR2 FNYEAQ. The V end lost 4 bases, the J end lost 2 bases, and 11 bases lay between the germline ends. CDR3 loop: CASSSRRSNTGELFF. Written as DNA, the CDR3 is TGTGCCAGCAGCTCCCGTCGGAGCAACACCGGGGAGCTGTTTTTT.

This clonotype was observed at least ten times. At one of its ends the junction is not consistent with the germline gene, which may arise from a read error. The CDR3 DNA follows: TGTGCTAGCAGTTCCCCGGGGGGGTCGTATACCGGGGAGCTGTTTTTT. It codes for CASSSPGGSYTGELFF. This chain connects TRBV7-7 to TRBJ2-2, with 8 bases aligning to TRBD2. This CDR3 comprises 16 residues. Per germline, CDR1 SSHAT and CDR2 FNYEAQ (reference sequence).

This clonotype was seen a few times. The V call is TRBV7-9, the J call TRBJ2-7, with 7 nucleotides matching TRBD1. V dropped 6 bases and J dropped 2; count of bases not matched to a gene: 7. Germline lookup yields CDR1 SEHNR and CDR2 FQNEAQ (reference sequence). The CDR3 totals 14 residues. This CDR3 is CASSRGQVAYEQYF. CDR3 DNA: TGTGCCAGCAGTCGTGGACAGGTCGCCTACGAGCAGTACTTC.

This clonotype was detected a few times. The chain is built from TRBV7-2 and TRBJ1-4, with D possibly being TRBD1 (6 bases). The CDR3 loop spans 14 amino acids. The germline gives CDR1 SGHTA, CDR2 FQGNSA. Trimming cost V 3 bases and J 5 bases, with 10 bases left between them. The CDR3 sequence is CASSFGTRNEKLFF. CDR3 DNA sequence: TGTGCCAGCAGCTTCGGGACAAGGAATGAAAAACTGTTTTTT.